This TCR beta chain was obtained from a study of Ad26.COV2.S vaccination and SARS-CoV-2 variants. Study as a whole: Ad26.COV2.S was injected intramuscularly once or twice, 56 days apart.

TCRdb's copy holds only in-frame clones and misses some; the assay was immunoSEQ multiplex PCR. Of roughly 330,000 clones in the sample, almost 90% were seen once. Treatment defined: about 20 received Ad26.COV2.S at low or high dose, single or two shots; roughly five received placebo; per-sample allocation not given. Sampling happened 63 days after the first vaccine or placebo injection. Adults aged 18-55 years in Boston included the donor. Whole-study findings and limits: Those who received vaccine or placebo ended up with similar non-spike TCR breadth. Recipients given vaccine exceeded placebo recipients in spike-specific TCR breadth.

This clone has a single count. Its matching antigen is unknown. The sequence was collected from a person between 18 and 65 years old who received the Ad26.COV2.S COVID-19 vaccine or a placebo. Sequenced material: peripheral blood, taken in a trial of Ad26.COV2.S vaccine versus placebo.

The CDR3: CASSQDSGPNTEAFF. CDR3 sequence (DNA): TGCGCCAGCAGCCAAGATTCAGGGCCCAACACTGAAGCTTTCTTT. This chain joins TRBV4-3 and TRBJ1-1; possibly TRBD1 for D (5 bases). V lost 0 bases, J lost 2 bases, and 10 bases lay in between. The CDR3 sequence is 15 residues long. The germline V gene has CDR1 LGHNA and CDR2 YSLEER.